The 32 T cell receptor beta chains in this list originate from one sample, sequenced in a study of T cell changes during pregnancy in multiple sclerosis (dated by TCRdb to the late 2010s). To prepare the library, the immunoSEQ multiplex PCR assay was applied. Not all clones reach the TCRdb copy of this immuneACCESS table, which keeps in-frame sequences only. Checked studies attribute under half of the gap to unresolved V genes and leave the rest unexplained. The sample table shows around 63,000 clones, and around 90% are seen once. Less than 3% of the sample comes from the top ten. Sequenced here: peripheral blood, sampled in the third trimester of pregnancy. Receptor source: a female donor in good health, enrolled as a control in a pregnancy study.

The chain is built from TRBV6-1 and TRBJ2-7; tentatively, D is TRBD2 (6 bases). The CDR3 loop spans 15 amino acids. Trimming took 0 bases from V and 4 from J, leaving 13 bases between them. CDR1 MNHNS and CDR2 SASEGT come from the germline V gene. In DNA, the CDR3 is TGTGCCAGCAGTGAAGCGCTCCGCGGGGTTTACGAGCAGTACTTC. Amino acid sequence: CASSEALRGVYEQYF.

This clone was seen once. The V call is TRBV25-1, the J call TRBJ1-1; 8 bases are a match to TRBD1. V trimming: 5 bases; J trimming: 4 bases; junction bases outside the gene matches: 12. The CDR3 sequence is 16 residues long. From germline, CDR1 is MGHDK and CDR2 SYGVNS. The CDR3 is CASSNPEFTGGTEAFF. The CDR3 coding sequence is TGTGCCAGCAGTAACCCCGAATTTACAGGGGGCACTGAAGCTTTCTTT.

The chain uses TRBV5-6 and TRBJ2-7; 10 nucleotides align to TRBD2. The ends lost 5 bases at V and 5 bases at J; junction bases unmatched: 7. Germline loops: CDR1 SGHDT, CDR2 YYEEEE. The CDR3 extends over 14 amino acids. This CDR3 reads CASSLSGRVNEQYF. The CDR3 bases are TGTGCCAGCAGTCTGAGCGGGAGGGTCAACGAGCAGTACTTC.

The chain carries TRBV10-3 and TRBJ2-1, with 9 bases fitting TRBD2. Germline CDR1 and CDR2: ENHRY and SYGVKD. V shed 4 bases, J shed 6 bases, and the junction held 4 bases outside the gene matches. This CDR3 contains 14 residues. The CDR3 spells CAISGLAGINEQFF. For the CDR3, the DNA is TGTGCCATCAGTGGTCTAGCGGGGATCAATGAGCAGTTCTTC.

The rearrangement uses TRBV7-2 and TRBJ2-7, with TRBD2 as a possible D gene (6 bases). This CDR3 is 17 amino acids long. V was cut by 5 bases and J by 2 bases, with 22 bases left in between. Germline CDR1 SGHTA, CDR2 FQGNSA. In DNA, the CDR3 is TGTGCCAGCAGCCCTGCCGGGGGTACCGGTCCTCCCTACGAGCAGTACTTC. This encodes CASSPAGGTGPPYEQYF.

J is TRBJ1-4 and V is TRBV6-5; no clear D. Germline values: CDR1 MNHEY, CDR2 SVGAGI. This CDR3 region has 15 residues. V lost 2 bases and J lost 8, with 15 bases in between. Written as DNA, the CDR3 is TGTGCCAGCAGTTACACGTCCGAGGCGGGAGAAAAACTGTTTTTT. As protein: CASSYTSEAGEKLFF.

The rearrangement joins TRBV7-9 to TRBJ2-1; 14 bases agree with TRBD2. Trimming removed 5 bases from V and 8 bases from J; junction bases left unmatched: 8. This CDR3 is built from 16 residues. Germline values: CDR1 SEHNR, CDR2 FQNEAQ (reference sequence). The CDR3 region has the DNA TGTGCCAGCAGCCTGACTAGCGGGGGGGCATGGGATGAGCAGTTCTTC. The encoded protein is CASSLTSGGAWDEQFF.

The V call is TRBV10-3, the J call TRBJ2-7, with 7 bases fitting TRBD2. V dropped 1 base and J dropped 2; count of bases not matched to a gene: 5. Germline V gene lookup returns CDR1 ENHRY and CDR2 SYGVKD. The CDR3 has 15 residues. In DNA form, the CDR3 reads TGTGCCATCAGTGAGTTTAGCGGGTCGACCTACGAGCAGTACTTC. This sequence encodes CAISEFSGSTYEQYF.

V usage is TRBV30 and J usage is TRBJ1-1; no reliable D call. Trimming removed 2 bases from V and 6 bases from J, with 13 bases in between. The V gene's germline CDR1 is GTSNPN and CDR2 SVGIG (reference sequence). The CDR3 sequence is 13 residues long. The CDR3 DNA sequence: TGTGCCTGGAGTTCTGAGCGTCGGGCTGAAGCTTTCTTT. It specifies CAWSSERRAEAFF.

A word on this clone: Relative to the germline gene, one junction end is altered; a read error may explain this. V is TRBV7-8 and J is TRBJ1-2; possible D gene TRBD1, 5 bases. Germline CDR1 reads SGHVS; CDR2 reads FQNEAQ. There are 15 residues in the CDR3. CDR3 sequence: CASSLAEGTQGSSAF. The CDR3 DNA follows: TGTGCCAGCAGCTTAGCGGAGGGGACCCAGGGTTCTTCGGCCTTC.

The rearrangement links TRBV9 to TRBJ1-2, with 10 bases that match TRBD1. V gave up 5 bases and J gave up 6 bases; unmatched junction bases: 1. Looked up from germline, CDR1 is SGDLS and CDR2 is YYNGEE. There are 12 residues in the CDR3. The CDR3 is CASRGTGDGYTF. The CDR3 DNA is TGTGCCAGCAGGGGGACAGGGGATGGCTACACCTTC.

The DNA for the CDR3 is TGTGCCAGCAGCTTGGATTCGCCAGGGGGACCCACAGATACGCAGTATTTT. Amino acids: CASSLDSPGGPTDTQYF. V is TRBV5-4 and J is TRBJ2-3; 7 bases align to TRBD1. The CDR3 sequence is 17 residues long. Germline CDR1 is SGHNT and CDR2 is YYREEE (reference sequence). The ends lost 0 bases at V and 2 bases at J; junction bases unmatched: 9.

The CDR3 DNA is TGCGCCAGCGGCCTCGCGGGGGCTCATGGCTACACCTTC. It yields the protein CASGLAGAHGYTF. The chain carries TRBV5-1 and TRBJ1-2; D perhaps matches TRBD1 (6 bases). CDR1 and CDR2 from the germline V gene are SGHRS and YFSETQ. V shed 7 bases and J shed 6 bases, with 16 bases lying between them. This CDR3 contains 13 residues. The complete variable domain, with remaining parts taken from reference TRBV5-1 and TRBJ1-2, reads KAGVTQTPRYLIKTRGQQVTLSCSPISGHRSVSWYQQTPGQGLQFLFEYFSETQRNKGNFPGRFSGRQFSNSRSEMNVSTLELGDSALYLCASGLAGAHGYTFGSGTRLTVV.

The CDR3 DNA is TGTGCCAGCAGTGGTGGGGCGGAGATTAGCAATCAGCCCCAGCATTTT. Protein product: CASSGGAEISNQPQHF. The J gene is TRBJ1-5, the V gene TRBV28, with D possibly being TRBD1 (5 bases). Trimming stripped 5 bases from V and 0 bases from J, with 14 bases between. Per germline, CDR1 MDHEN and CDR2 SYDVKM. This CDR3 has 16 residues.

The rearrangement joins TRBV7-9 to TRBJ2-7; 7 positions agree with TRBD1. Losses at the gene ends were 5 bases for V and 5 bases for J; bases not matched to a gene: 9. CDR1 SEHNR and CDR2 FQNEAQ come from the germline V gene (reference sequence). CDR3 length equals 14 residues. The CDR3 nucleotides are TGTGCCAGCAGCCCGGTACAGGGGCTAAACGAGCAGTACTTC. Its protein product is CASSPVQGLNEQYF. The full variable domain, its missing parts supplied by reference TRBV7-9 and TRBJ2-7, is DTGVSQNPRHKITKRGQNVTFRCDPISEHNRLYWYRQTLGQGPEFLTYFQNEAQLEKSRLLSDRFSAERPKGSFSTLEIQRTEQGDSAMYLCASSPVQGLNEQYFGPGTRLTVT.

V is TRBV5-4 and J is TRBJ2-3, with 7 bases aligning to TRBD2. Unmatched junction bases numbered 11, after V lost 6 bases and J lost 4 bases. The CDR3 is 15 residues long. Germline CDR1 is SGHNT and CDR2 is YYREEE (reference sequence). The CDR3 DNA reads TGTGCCAGCACCCGGGGGAGGGCCAATCCAGATACGCAGTATTTT. It yields the protein CASTRGRANPDTQYF.

The genes are TRBV5-1 and TRBJ2-2; 10 positions agree with TRBD1. Per the germline V gene, CDR1 is SGHRS and CDR2 is YFSETQ. CDR3 size: 15 residues. V shed 2 bases, J shed 6 bases, and the junction held 4 bases outside the gene matches. The CDR3 coding sequence is TGCGCCAGCAGCTTCTCCGGGACAGGGGCCGGGGAGCTGTTTTTT. Translation gives CASSFSGTGAGELFF.

The chain combines TRBV27 with TRBJ2-1; 7 positions match TRBD1. The V and J ends lost 5 bases and 6 bases, in that order; junction bases with no gene match: 10. CDR3 length: 15 amino acids. Germline V gene lookup returns CDR1 MNHEY and CDR2 SMNVEV (reference sequence). Here the CDR3 DNA reads TGTGCCAGCAGTCCCCCGGGACAGTCGATCAATGAGCAGTTCTTC. Residues: CASSPPGQSINEQFF.

This clone was observed a single time. The rearrangement joins TRBV11-2 to TRBJ2-2; D not certain. This CDR3 spans 15 amino acids. Trimming took off 1 base at V and 0 bases at J, with 6 bases between the two ends. Germline loops: CDR1 SGHAT, CDR2 FQNNGV. The CDR3 region is CASSLGGTNTGELFF. CDR3 nucleotide sequence: TGTGCCAGCAGCTTAGGAGGAACGAACACCGGGGAGCTGTTTTTT.

The chain carries TRBV9 and TRBJ1-3; no firm D call. Germline values: CDR1 SGDLS, CDR2 YYNGEE. V lost 4 bases and J lost 0, with 11 bases in between. The CDR3 totals 15 residues. DNA of the CDR3: TGTGCCAGCAGCAATGAGGAGTACTCTGGAAACACCATATATTTT. This translates into CASSNEEYSGNTIYF.

The gene calls are TRBV18 and TRBJ1-1; D remains ambiguous. The CDR3 runs to 13 residues. Looked up from germline, CDR1 is KGHSH and CDR2 is LQKENI. Trimming removed 6 bases at V and 1 base at J, with 9 bases between. The CDR3 protein is CASSPSGNTEAFF. The CDR3, as DNA: TGTGCCAGCTCCCCGTCAGGGAACACTGAAGCTTTCTTT.

J is TRBJ2-1 and V is TRBV28; the match to TRBD2 covers 8 bases. This CDR3 has 13 amino acids. CDR1 and CDR2 from the germline V gene are MDHEN and SYDVKM. With V trimmed by 9 bases and J by 2 bases, 3 bases remained unmatched. For the CDR3, the DNA is TGTGCCAGTTCGGGAGGGACCTACAATGAGCAGTTCTTC. It is translated as CASSGGTYNEQFF. Variable domain in full (rest from reference TRBV28 and TRBJ2-1): DVKVTQSSRYLVKRTGEKVFLECVQDMDHENMFWYRQDPGLGLRLIYFSYDVKMKEKGDIPEGYSVSREKKERFSLILESASTNQTSMYLCASSGGTYNEQFFGPGTRLTVL.

This clone was counted only a few times. The rearrangement uses TRBV27 and TRBJ2-7, with 7 bases that match TRBD2. This CDR3 region has 12 residues. The J segment lost 2 bases and the V segment lost 6 bases, leaving 1 base of the junction unmatched. Germline CDR1 is MNHEY and CDR2 is SMNVEV (reference sequence). Here the CDR3 DNA reads TGTGCCAGCAGGGCGGGGGCCTACGAGCAGTACTTC. Protein sequence: CASRAGAYEQYF.

This rearrangement joins TRBV5-1 to TRBJ2-2; the match to TRBD2 covers 7 bases. With 5 bases clipped from V and 1 base from J, the junction kept 5 bases outside the gene matches. CDR1 is SGHRS, CDR2 YFSETQ, per germline. The CDR3 covers 15 residues. The CDR3 is CASRGGRRNTGELFF. The CDR3 nucleotides are TGCGCCAGCAGGGGAGGGAGGCGGAACACCGGGGAGCTGTTTTTT.

The chain's CDR3 is CASSFSYEQYF. DNA for the CDR3: TGTGCCAGCAGTTTCTCCTACGAGCAGTACTTC. The V call is TRBV6-5, the J call TRBJ2-5; D is unresolved. Near its end, the DNA agrees better with TRBJ2-7, so the J call may be wrong. Germline V gene sequence: CDR1 MNHEY, CDR2 SVGAGI. The CDR3 runs 11 residues.

This clone was counted between two and nine times. The chain employs TRBV20-1 and TRBJ1-1; a possible D gene is TRBD1 (5 bases). The ends were cut back, 5 bases at V and 5 bases at J, with 9 bases in the middle. Germline V lookup: CDR1 DFQATT, CDR2 SNEGSKA (reference sequence). The CDR3 contains 11 residues. The DNA for the CDR3 is TGCAGTGCTGGTGGGGGGACTGAAGCTTTCTTT. It is translated as CSAGGGTEAFF.

This clone was picked up one time. The CDR3 sequence: CASSVETGAYNEQFF. The CDR3 DNA follows: TGTGCCAGCAGCGTAGAGACAGGGGCCTACAATGAGCAGTTCTTC. This chain joins TRBV9 and TRBJ2-1, with TRBD1 matching 8 bases. V shed 0 bases, J shed 2 bases, and the junction held 1 base outside the gene matches. The CDR3 runs 15 residues. Germline lookup yields CDR1 SGDLS and CDR2 YYNGEE.

The chain carries TRBV5-4 and TRBJ2-7; perhaps TRBD1 as D (6 bases). V was clipped by 3 bases and J by 1 base, with 14 bases between them. CDR3 length: 15 amino acids. CDR1 is SGHNT, CDR2 YYREEE, per germline (reference sequence). Here the CDR3 DNA reads TGTGCCAGCAGCTATACAGGGACCCTATCCTACGAGCAGTACTTC. Translating it yields CASSYTGTLSYEQYF. Together with reference TRBV5-4 and TRBJ2-7, the CDR3 gives the full variable domain: ETGVTQSPTHLIKTRGQQVTLRCSSQSGHNTVSWYQQALGQGPQFIFQYYREEENGRGNFPPRFSGLQFPNYSSELNVNALELDDSALYLCASSYTGTLSYEQYFGPGTRLTVT.

The rearrangement links TRBV15 to TRBJ2-1; D perhaps matches TRBD2 (5 bases). Trimming cost V 0 bases and J 7 bases, with 13 bases left between them. The germline gives CDR1 LNHNV, CDR2 YYDKDF (reference sequence). The CDR3 loop spans 15 amino acids. CDR3 amino acids: CATSREKGLWNEQFF. Here the CDR3 DNA reads TGTGCCACCAGCAGAGAAAAAGGACTCTGGAATGAGCAGTTCTTC.

The chain employs TRBV5-5 and TRBJ1-2; D might be TRBD1 (5 bases). Trimming shortened V by 1 base and J by 4 bases, and 11 bases separated the two germline ends. The germline V gene encodes CDR1 SGHKS and CDR2 YYEKEE (reference sequence). The CDR3 extends over 14 amino acids. CDR3 in amino acids: CASSLPTVPYGYTF. CDR3 nucleotides: TGTGCCAGCAGCTTGCCGACAGTTCCCTATGGCTACACCTTC.

The J gene is TRBJ1-2, the V gene TRBV19; D remains ambiguous. Trimming took 1 base from V and 3 from J, leaving 3 bases between them. This CDR3 spans 12 amino acids. Germline CDR1 is LNHDA and CDR2 is SQIVND (reference sequence). In nucleotides, the CDR3 is TGTGCCAGTAGTATAGCAGACTATGGCTACACCTTC. Amino acids: CASSIADYGYTF.

The chain uses TRBV19 and TRBJ2-7; tentatively, D is TRBD1 (6 bases). Germline values: CDR1 LNHDA, CDR2 SQIVND (reference sequence). The CDR3 has 15 residues. V gave up 6 bases and J gave up 1 base, with 16 bases separating them. The CDR3 region is CASSRWTALSYEQYF. The CDR3 coding sequence is TGTGCCAGTAGCCGATGGACAGCTCTTTCCTACGAGCAGTACTTC.